Listed here is a single T cell receptor beta chain. The data originate from a study of blood T cell repertoires in COVID-19. Study summary: COVID-19 samples collected from the United States, Italy and Spain covered acute and convalescent phases.

V dropped 3 bases and J dropped 5 bases, with 23 bases sitting between them. Germline V gene sequence: CDR1 MNHNS, CDR2 SASEGT. The CDR3 sequence is 18 residues long. TCRdb's table, derived via immunoSEQ multiplex PCR, lists solely in-frame clones and lacks some. The table records 150,000 to 200,000 clones, 70% to 90% of them present only once. The sequencing input was peripheral blood. This chain joins TRBV6-1 and TRBJ2-1, with D possibly matching TRBD2 (7 bases). This TCR derives from a woman aged 80 or over with acute or convalescent COVID-19. The CDR3 nucleotides read TGTGCCAGCAGTGAGATACTCGCGGGGGCCGGGGGGAACAATGAGCAGTTCTTC. As protein: CASSEILAGAGGNNEQFF.